This record covers a single T cell receptor (beta chain). The entry originates in a study of blood T cell repertoires in COVID-19. Study background: Samples of COVID-19 (acute and convalescent) were obtained from the United States, Italy and Spain. In each case, the material was cDNA or gDNA derived from T cells, B-cell-depleted T cells, or PBMCs.

Per the authors' pipeline: Amplified reference gene primers provided the basis for estimating nucleated cell counts. Sequenced by immunoSEQ multiplex PCR; TCRdb stores in-frame clones only, minus some. D and trimming come from the DNA, and the V and J calls and clone size come from that table. The table lists 20,000 to 25,000 clones, around 81% of them singletons. V lost 3 bases and J lost 6, with 9 bases in between. The CDR3 runs 11 residues. Germline V gene lookup returns CDR1 DFQATT and CDR2 SNEGSKA (reference sequence). The clonotype comes from a man in his fifties or sixties with active COVID-19. This rearrangement joins TRBV20-1 to TRBJ2-7; D unclear. The sample was peripheral blood. The chain's CDR3 is CSASHSSEQYF. As DNA, the CDR3 is TGCAGTGCTAGCCACAGTTCCGAGCAGTACTTC.